This TCR beta chain appears in the sequencing data of a study of shared clonotypes between healthy human individuals. Looking at the study overall: The plates for each donor numbered three CD4 naive, three CD4 memory, two CD8 naive and one CD8 memory.

The naive CD8 fraction comprised CD45RO-negative cells positively selected for CCR7 and excluded terminally differentiated effector memory CD45RA+ cells. In the original workflow: Without quality scores, immunoSEQ junctional reads could not be filtered like full-length reads. Generated by immunoSEQ multiplex PCR, the TCRdb table keeps only in-frame clones and is missing some. V and J calls and clone size are as listed in that table; D and trimming were resolved from the DNA. The sample yields hundreds of thousands of clones, roughly 96% seen once. The origin of this receptor is a woman in her thirties in good health. The sequencing sample was made of naive CD8+ T cells sorted from blood.

CDR3 protein: CASGLDRGNYGYTF. The DNA of the CDR3 is TGTGCCAGCGGGCTGGACAGGGGAAACTATGGCTACACCTTC. The chain joins TRBV27 to TRBJ1-2, with 9 positions matching TRBD1. With 8 bases clipped from V and 2 bases from J, the junction kept 6 bases outside the gene matches. Germline-derived CDR1 and CDR2 are MNHEY and SMNVEV (reference sequence). This CDR3 contains 14 residues.